A single sample is the source of the 20 T cell receptor beta chains below, sequenced in a study of T cell responses to AZD1222 COVID-19 vaccine. TCRdb's copy holds only in-frame clones and misses some; the assay was immunoSEQ multiplex PCR. Of fewer than 250,000 clones in the sample, under 95% were seen once. Sequenced material: peripheral blood, taken on day 0 of MenACWY control vaccination. Receptors originate from an adult in good health.

J is TRBJ2-2 and V is TRBV7-9, with TRBD1 matching 10 bases. Germline assignment: CDR1 SEHNR and CDR2 FQNEAQ (reference sequence). The CDR3 is 19 residues long. J was trimmed by 1 base and V by 7 bases; bases with no gene match: 15. The CDR3 DNA sequence: TGTGCCAGCACTTCCGGACAGGGGGACTTCTGGTGGAACACCGGGGAGCTGTTTTTT. Its translation: CASTSGQGDFWWNTGELFF.

The chain combines TRBV3-1 (or the pseudogene TRBV3-2) with TRBJ1-6; TRBD1 agrees at 10 bases. Germline CDR1 reads LGHDT; CDR2 reads YNNKEL (reference sequence). Trimming removed 4 bases from V and 9 bases from J; junction bases left unmatched: 6. The CDR3 runs to 15 residues. CDR3 region: CASSPGTGVGSPLHF. CDR3 DNA sequence: TGTGCCAGCAGCCCAGGGACAGGGGTCGGTTCACCCCTCCACTTT.

In DNA, the CDR3 is TGTGCCACCAGCGAACTACGAGGGGGTCTCTATGGCTACACCTTC. Protein sequence: CATSELRGGLYGYTF. The V call is TRBV15, the J call TRBJ1-2, with a tentative D call TRBD1 (6 bases). This CDR3 region has 15 residues. Trimming left V 5 bases short and J 4 bases short, with 17 bases between. Germline CDR1 reads LNHNV; CDR2 reads YYDKDF (reference sequence).

This chain links TRBV19 with TRBJ1-5, with 7 bases lining up with TRBD1. Trimming removed 6 bases from V and 5 bases from J; junction bases left unmatched: 10. There are 15 residues in the CDR3. CDR1 is LNHDA, CDR2 SQIVND, per germline (reference sequence). CDR3 bases: TGTGCCAGTAGATTCAAACAGGGGACGGATCAGCCCCAGCATTTT. Translating gives CASRFKQGTDQPQHF. The variable domain in full, completed from reference TRBV19 and TRBJ1-5, reads DGGITQSPKYLFRKEGQNVTLSCEQNLNHDAMYWYRQDPGQGLRLIYYSQIVNDFQKGDIAEGYSVSREKKESFPLTVTSAQKNPTAFYLCASRFKQGTDQPQHFGDGTRLSIL.

This chain connects TRBV7-9 to TRBJ2-7, with D unclear. Trimming shortened V by 1 base and J by 6 bases, and 10 bases separated the two germline ends. Germline V gene lookup returns CDR1 SEHNR and CDR2 FQNEAQ (reference sequence). The CDR3 is 13 amino acids. DNA for the CDR3: TGTGCCAGCAGCTTAGAGGCTCCGGGCGAGCAGTACTTC. It specifies CASSLEAPGEQYF.

The J gene is TRBJ2-3, the V gene TRBV2; a possible D gene is TRBD2 (5 bases). Germline V CDR1 and CDR2: SNHLY, FYNNEI. Trimming shortened V by 6 bases and J by 10 bases, and 11 bases separated the two germline ends. This CDR3 comprises 11 residues. CDR3 in DNA: TGTGCCAGCAGAGGACTGTTCGCGCAGTATTTT. This codes for CASRGLFAQYF.

The chain employs TRBV5-1 and TRBJ2-7; weak D call: TRBD1 (6 bases). CDR1 SGHRS and CDR2 YFSETQ come from the germline V gene. The germline V and J ends were trimmed by 3 bases and 0 bases, with 19 bases remaining between them. The CDR3 loop spans 17 amino acids. CDR3 sequence reads: CASSYSNGAGVSYEQYF. The DNA for the CDR3 is TGCGCCAGCAGCTACTCCAACGGGGCAGGGGTCTCCTACGAGCAGTACTTC.

The genes are TRBV29-1 and TRBJ1-1; tentative D call: TRBD1 (6 bases). The germline V and J ends were trimmed by 3 bases and 5 bases, with 13 bases remaining between them. Germline lookup yields CDR1 SQVTM and CDR2 ANQGSEA. The CDR3 has 13 residues. The CDR3 nucleotides read TGCAGCGTTGAGTCAGGGGTAAGGACTGAAGCTTTCTTT. It yields the protein CSVESGVRTEAFF.

V and J are TRBV5-1 and TRBJ1-2, with TRBD1 matching over 10 bases. With 2 bases clipped from V and 0 bases from J, the junction kept 10 bases outside the gene matches. Per the germline V gene, CDR1 is SGHRS and CDR2 is YFSETQ. This CDR3 comprises 18 residues. CDR3 sequence: CASSFRPGQGPANYGYTF. The CDR3 DNA sequence: TGCGCCAGCAGCTTTCGACCGGGACAGGGGCCAGCTAACTATGGCTACACCTTC.

The gene calls are TRBV18 and TRBJ2-3, with D tentatively TRBD1 (7 bases). The germline gives CDR1 KGHSH, CDR2 LQKENI. The V end lost 3 bases, the J end lost 4 bases, and 14 bases lay between the germline ends. This CDR3 contains 15 residues. CDR3 protein: CASSPVRGAPDTQYF. The CDR3 bases are TGTGCCAGCTCACCGGTCAGGGGGGCTCCAGATACGCAGTATTTT.

The rearrangement uses TRBV5-3 and TRBJ1-1; D may be TRBD1 (5 bases). TRBV5-3 is recorded as an ORF, its role being uncertain. CDR3 length: 14 amino acids. Trimming took off 3 bases at V and 1 base at J, with 10 bases between the two ends. The CDR3 region is CARSSPGRNTEAFF. The CDR3 nucleotides read TGTGCCAGAAGCTCCCCAGGGAGGAACACTGAAGCTTTCTTT.

The chain joins TRBV2 to TRBJ2-7, with D perhaps TRBD1 (6 bases). Germline CDR1 reads SNHLY; CDR2 reads FYNNEI. CDR3 length: 13 residues. The germline V and J ends were trimmed by 7 bases and 7 bases, with 17 bases remaining between them. CDR3 protein: CASTGTWMREQYF. The CDR3 region has the DNA TGTGCCAGCACCGGGACATGGATGAGGGAGCAGTACTTC. Variable domain in full (rest from reference TRBV2 and TRBJ2-7): EPEVTQTPSHQVTQMGQEVILRCVPISNHLYFYWYRQILGQKVEFLVSFYNNEISEKSEIFDDQFSVERPDGSNFTLKIRSTKLEDSAMYFCASTGTWMREQYFGPGTRLTVT.

This clone was found a few times. The chain recombines TRBV28 with TRBJ1-4; 9 bases match TRBD1. Trimming took 8 bases from V and 6 from J; bases not matched to a gene: 4. Germline assignment: CDR1 MDHEN and CDR2 SYDVKM. The CDR3 consists of 13 residues. The CDR3 loop is CASLGQGYEKLFF. The CDR3 region has the DNA TGTGCCAGCCTAGGACAGGGGTATGAAAAACTGTTTTTT. Together with reference TRBV28 and TRBJ1-4, the CDR3 gives the full variable domain: DVKVTQSSRYLVKRTGEKVFLECVQDMDHENMFWYRQDPGLGLRLIYFSYDVKMKEKGDIPEGYSVSREKKERFSLILESASTNQTSMYLCASLGQGYEKLFFGSGTQLSVL.

The chain is built from TRBV7-2 and TRBJ2-3, with 13 bases lining up with TRBD2. The ends lost 1 base at V and 4 bases at J; junction bases unmatched: 8. Germline CDR1 SGHTA, CDR2 FQGNSA. The CDR3 has 18 amino acids. The CDR3 DNA reads as TGTGCCAGCAGCTTAGGGACTAGCGGGGGCCGTGGGGCAGATACGCAGTATTTT. The encoded protein is CASSLGTSGGRGADTQYF.

The J gene is TRBJ1-2, the V gene TRBV19; TRBD1 is a possible D gene (6 bases). This CDR3 has 13 amino acids. CDR1 and CDR2 (germline): LNHDA, SQIVND (reference sequence). The V end was cut by 11 bases, the J end by 7 bases, with 20 bases between. The CDR3 reads CASLGGGVGGYTF. As DNA, the CDR3 is TGTGCCTCCCTCGGCGGGGGCGTAGGTGGCTACACCTTC. Combining the CDR3 with reference TRBV19 and TRBJ1-2 gives the whole variable domain DGGITQSPKYLFRKEGQNVTLSCEQNLNHDAMYWYRQDPGQGLRLIYYSQIVNDFQKGDIAEGYSVSREKKESFPLTVTSAQKNPTAFYLCASLGGGVGGYTFGSGTRLTVV.

The chain combines TRBV5-1 with TRBJ1-5; D is undetermined. V was shortened by 0 bases and J by 4 bases, with 8 bases between the two germline ends. Germline values: CDR1 SGHRS, CDR2 YFSETQ. The CDR3 consists of 14 residues. CDR3 sequence (DNA): TGCGCCAGCAGCTTGGGACACCCAAATCAGCCCCAGCATTTT. Amino acid sequence: CASSLGHPNQPQHF. The whole variable domain, remainder taken from reference TRBV5-1 and TRBJ1-5, is KAGVTQTPRYLIKTRGQQVTLSCSPISGHRSVSWYQQTPGQGLQFLFEYFSETQRNKGNFPGRFSGRQFSNSRSEMNVSTLELGDSALYLCASSLGHPNQPQHFGDGTRLSIL.

The J gene is TRBJ1-1, the V gene TRBV5-1; possible D gene TRBD1, 6 bases. The V gene lost 4 bases and the J gene lost 0 bases, with 13 bases spanning the gap. The CDR3 contains 15 residues. The V gene's germline CDR1 is SGHRS and CDR2 YFSETQ. The CDR3 spells CASSLGAGVNTEAFF. Written as DNA, the CDR3 is TGCGCCAGCAGCCTAGGGGCAGGGGTGAACACTGAAGCTTTCTTT.

The CDR3 DNA is TGTGCCAGCAGCCTCCGACAGGCCCTGAACACCGGGGAGCTGTTTTTT. This gives the protein CASSLRQALNTGELFF. The rearrangement links TRBV3-1 (or the pseudogene TRBV3-2) to TRBJ2-2; maybe TRBD1 (6 bases). Germline CDR1 is LGHDT and CDR2 is YNNKEL (reference sequence). The CDR3 is 16 residues long. The ends were cut back, 4 bases at V and 1 base at J, with 13 bases in the middle.

The chain employs TRBV19 and TRBJ1-5; no clear D gene. The CDR3 is 14 residues long. Trimming pared 6 bases from V and 3 bases from J, leaving 12 bases between. Germline CDR1 and CDR2: LNHDA and SQIVND (reference sequence). The CDR3 reads CASRVKYINQPQHF. CDR3 coding DNA: TGTGCCAGTAGGGTCAAGTATATCAATCAGCCCCAGCATTTT.

The rearrangement links TRBV28 to TRBJ1-3; D not resolved. V lost 6 bases and J lost 5, with 11 bases in between. The CDR3 runs to 13 residues. Germline CDR1 and CDR2: MDHEN and SYDVKM. This CDR3 reads CASSRTARNTIYF. The CDR3 bases are TGTGCCAGCAGCCGAACAGCCCGAAACACCATATATTTT.